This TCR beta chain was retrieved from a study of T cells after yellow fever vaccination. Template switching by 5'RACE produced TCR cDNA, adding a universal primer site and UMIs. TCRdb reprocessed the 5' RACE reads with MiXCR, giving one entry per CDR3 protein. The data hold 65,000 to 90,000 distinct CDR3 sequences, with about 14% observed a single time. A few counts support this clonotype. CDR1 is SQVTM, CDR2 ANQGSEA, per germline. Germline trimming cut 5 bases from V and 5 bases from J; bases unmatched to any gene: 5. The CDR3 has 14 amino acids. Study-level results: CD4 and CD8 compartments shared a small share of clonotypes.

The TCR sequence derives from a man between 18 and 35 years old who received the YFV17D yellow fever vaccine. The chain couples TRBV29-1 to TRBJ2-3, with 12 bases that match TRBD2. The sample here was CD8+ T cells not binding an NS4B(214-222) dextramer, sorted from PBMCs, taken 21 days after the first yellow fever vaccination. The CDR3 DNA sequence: TGCAGCGTTTGGACTAGCGGGGCCATAGATACGCAGTATTTT. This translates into CSVWTSGAIDTQYF.